These 27 T cell receptor beta chains share one sample of origin, sequenced in a study of shared clonotypes between healthy human individuals. Data came from immunoSEQ multiplex PCR; TCRdb stores just in-frame clones and leaves some out. There are 300,000 or so clones in the sample; approximately 74% occur only once, and 10% lies in the top ten. The specimen was memory CD4+ T cells sorted from blood. Subset of the sample: CD45RA-negative fraction. Source of these receptors: a man aged 25 to 40 in good health.

This clone turned up a few times. The J gene is TRBJ1-5, the V gene TRBV18; D perhaps matches TRBD1 (5 bases). Deletions cut 3 bases from V and 5 bases from J, with 11 bases between. The germline CDR1 and CDR2 sequences are KGHSH and LQKENI. The CDR3 runs to 14 residues. The DNA of the CDR3 is TGTGCCAGCTCACCTCAGTGGGGGGATCAGCCCCAGCATTTT. This sequence encodes CASSPQWGDQPQHF.

The gene calls are TRBV5-1 and TRBJ2-2; no reliable D call. The ends were cut back, 0 bases at V and 5 bases at J, with 14 bases in the middle. This CDR3 has 16 amino acids. Germline loops: CDR1 SGHRS, CDR2 YFSETQ. The CDR3 coding sequence is TGCGCCAGCAGCTTGGATCGAAGTCGCTCAACCGGGGAGCTGTTTTTT. Its translation: CASSLDRSRSTGELFF.

The CDR3 nucleotides read TGCGCCAGCAGCTTGGAAGGGGTTAAAAGTTCACCCCTCCACTTT. Translated: CASSLEGVKSSPLHF. The chain joins TRBV5-1 to TRBJ1-6; TRBD1 is a possible D gene (5 bases). CDR3 length: 15 amino acids. Per germline, CDR1 SGHRS and CDR2 YFSETQ. V lost 0 bases and J 9 bases, leaving 13 bases between the germline ends.

There are a few counts of this clone. J is TRBJ2-2 and V is TRBV27; D is ambiguous. This CDR3 has 14 amino acids. The V and J ends lost 6 bases and 2 bases respectively, with 10 bases between them. CDR1 is MNHEY and CDR2 is SMNVEV in the germline V gene (reference sequence). CDR3 in DNA: TGTGCCAGCAGGCATGTCCCCAACACCGGGGAGCTGTTTTTT. As protein: CASRHVPNTGELFF.

Points on this clone: A junction end diverges from the germline sequence, so it may reflect a read error. V gene TRBV7-7 combines with J gene TRBJ2-7, with 8 nucleotides matching TRBD1. Germline V gene sequence: CDR1 SSHAT, CDR2 FNYEAQ (reference sequence). This CDR3 is 13 amino acids long. The DNA of the CDR3 is TGTGCTAGCAGTACGGACAGGGACGGAAAACGGTACTTC. Its translation is CASSTDRDGKRYF.

The V gene is TRBV5-1, the J gene TRBJ1-1; D not resolved. CDR1 is SGHRS and CDR2 is YFSETQ in the germline V gene. The V and J ends lost 4 bases and 1 base respectively, with 11 bases between them. CDR3 size: 14 residues. In nucleotides, the CDR3 is TGCGCCAGCAGCCCAGACCGAGGGAACACTGAAGCTTTCTTT. As protein: CASSPDRGNTEAFF.

The V and J genes are TRBV11-2 and TRBJ1-3, with unresolved D. Trimming stripped 9 bases from V and 1 base from J, with 10 bases between. CDR1 is SGHAT, CDR2 FQNNGV, per germline. CDR3 length: 13 amino acids. CDR3 region: CASSVVSGNTIYF. DNA of the CDR3: TGTGCCAGTTCGGTCGTATCTGGAAACACCATATATTTT.

The chain joins TRBV7-3 to TRBJ1-1; the D gene is possibly TRBD1 (6 bases). Germline assignment: CDR1 SGHTA and CDR2 FQGTGA. The CDR3 runs 13 residues. V lost 6 bases and J 7 bases, leaving 15 bases between the germline ends. The DNA of the CDR3 is TGTGCCAGCAGTACAAGAACAGGGAGTGAAGCTTTCTTT. Its protein product is CASSTRTGSEAFF.

The CDR3 reads CASSLPTGTYEQYF. Written as DNA, the CDR3 is TGTGCCAGCAGCCTACCGACAGGGACCTACGAGCAGTACTTC. The J gene is TRBJ2-7, the V gene TRBV28; 7 nucleotides match TRBD1. Unmatched junction bases numbered 7, after V lost 6 bases and J lost 2 bases. The CDR3 has 14 residues. CDR1 and CDR2 from the germline V gene are MDHEN and SYDVKM.

This clone has a handful of counts. The V gene is TRBV19, the J gene TRBJ1-5, with 7 bases matching TRBD1. The CDR3 is 18 amino acids. The germline V gene has CDR1 LNHDA and CDR2 SQIVND (reference sequence). V shed 7 bases and J 5 bases; nucleotides not matched to a gene: 20. For the CDR3, the DNA is TGTGCCAGTAAAGGTATACGGTCCGGGACAGAATTTTATCAGCCCCAGCATTTT. This gives the protein CASKGIRSGTEFYQPQHF.

The rearrangement links TRBV19 to TRBJ1-5; weak D call: TRBD1 (5 bases). The germline V and J ends were trimmed by 4 bases and 2 bases, with 15 bases remaining between them. The germline V gene has CDR1 LNHDA and CDR2 SQIVND (reference sequence). There are 16 residues in the CDR3. In nucleotides, the CDR3 is TGTGCCAGTAGTAACCCGGCAGGGAGAGGCAATCAGCCCCAGCATTTT. This sequence encodes CASSNPAGRGNQPQHF. Using reference TRBV19 and TRBJ1-5 for the parts outside the CDR3, the full variable domain is DGGITQSPKYLFRKEGQNVTLSCEQNLNHDAMYWYRQDPGQGLRLIYYSQIVNDFQKGDIAEGYSVSREKKESFPLTVTSAQKNPTAFYLCASSNPAGRGNQPQHFGDGTRLSIL.

This chain joins TRBV5-1 and TRBJ2-1; 7 bases map to TRBD2. Germline V gene sequence: CDR1 SGHRS, CDR2 YFSETQ. CDR3 size: 16 residues. J was trimmed by 3 bases and V by 1 base; bases with no gene match: 7. CDR3 residues: CASSLFSSGDYNEQFF. The CDR3 DNA follows: TGCGCCAGCAGCTTGTTTTCCAGCGGGGACTACAATGAGCAGTTCTTC.

This chain's CDR3 is CASRPALTDTQYF. The CDR3 region has the DNA TGCGCCAGCAGGCCCGCTCTCACAGATACGCAGTATTTT. This chain uses TRBV5-1 with TRBJ2-3; D is unclear. This CDR3 is 13 amino acids long. CDR1 and CDR2 (germline): SGHRS, YFSETQ. V gave up 5 bases and J gave up 2 bases, with 9 bases separating them.

The V and J genes are TRBV5-1 and TRBJ1-2; D gene ambiguous. Germline V CDR1 and CDR2: SGHRS, YFSETQ. V lost 4 bases to trimming and J lost 4 bases, with 17 bases between them. This CDR3 region has 15 residues. The CDR3, as DNA: TGCGCCAGCAGCACCCGAGGTGGAAGGGTCTATGGCTACACCTTC. It is translated as CASSTRGGRVYGYTF. The full variable domain, rest sourced from reference TRBV5-1 and TRBJ1-2, is KAGVTQTPRYLIKTRGQQVTLSCSPISGHRSVSWYQQTPGQGLQFLFEYFSETQRNKGNFPGRFSGRQFSNSRSEMNVSTLELGDSALYLCASSTRGGRVYGYTFGSGTRLTVV.

The CDR3 is CASSSGRGSNEQFF. The DNA of the CDR3 is TGTGCCAGCAGCTCAGGGAGGGGGTCTAATGAGCAGTTCTTC. V and J are TRBV7-3 and TRBJ2-1, with D tentatively TRBD2 (7 bases). V dropped 4 bases and J dropped 7 bases, with 14 bases sitting between them. This CDR3 is 14 amino acids long. Germline V lookup: CDR1 SGHTA, CDR2 FQGTGA.

The rearrangement joins TRBV6-9 to TRBJ2-3; D remains ambiguous. Trimming pared 9 bases from V and 5 bases from J, leaving 6 bases between. The CDR3 spans 10 residues. Looked up from germline, CDR1 is MNHGY and CDR2 is SVAAGI. The CDR3 coding sequence is TGTGCCAGAATACAAGATACGCAGTATTTT. It encodes CARIQDTQYF.

This chain connects TRBV30 to TRBJ2-7; TRBD2 agrees at 11 bases. Germline V CDR1 and CDR2: GTSNPN, SVGIG (reference sequence). V trimming: 1 base; J trimming: 0 bases; junction bases outside the gene matches: 8. The CDR3 loop spans 17 amino acids. The CDR3 loop is CAWSGVAGGPSSYEQYF. The CDR3 coding sequence is TGTGCCTGGAGTGGGGTAGCGGGAGGGCCTAGCTCCTACGAGCAGTACTTC.

V gene TRBV19 combines with J gene TRBJ1-2, with D tentatively TRBD1 (6 bases). This CDR3 is 13 amino acids long. The V end lost 4 bases, the J end lost 5 bases, and 11 bases lay between the germline ends. Germline V gives CDR1 LNHDA, CDR2 SQIVND (reference sequence). CDR3 amino acids: CASSRQAEYGYTF. The CDR3 DNA follows: TGTGCCAGTAGTAGACAGGCCGAATATGGCTACACCTTC.

Details on this clone: Other DNA sequences in this sample translate to the same CDR3. The chain combines TRBV11-2 with TRBJ1-1; no clear D gene. In germline, CDR1 is SGHAT, CDR2 FQNNGV. V was trimmed by 2 bases and J by 1 base, leaving 5 bases between them. The CDR3 runs to 13 residues. The CDR3 protein is CASSLRENTEAFF. CDR3 bases: TGTGCCAGCAGCTTAAGAGAGAACACTGAAGCTTTCTTT.

The rearrangement joins TRBV6-1 to TRBJ1-3; D gene ambiguous. Trimming cost V 6 bases and J 1 base, with 4 bases left between them. Germline CDR1 reads MNHNS; CDR2 reads SASEGT. The CDR3 extends over 12 amino acids. The CDR3 DNA is TGTGCCAGCAGGGGATCTGGAAACACCATATATTTT. This gives the protein CASRGSGNTIYF.

This clone was counted once. The chain joins TRBV7-4 to TRBJ2-3; D is unresolved. Germline V gene data show CDR1 as SGHVT and CDR2 as SQSDAQ. The length of the CDR3 is 12 residues. The ends were cut back, 5 bases at V and 8 bases at J, with 11 bases in the middle. The CDR3 here is CASSRLGGTQYF. In DNA, the CDR3 is TGTGCCAGCAGCCGGCTGGGTGGTACGCAGTATTTT. The complete variable domain, with remaining parts taken from reference TRBV7-4 and TRBJ2-3, reads GAGVSQSPRYKVAKRGRDVALRCDSISGHVTLYWYRQTLGQGSEVLTYSQSDAQRDKSGRPSGRFSAERPERSVSTLKIQRTEQGDSAVYLCASSRLGGTQYFGPGTRLTVL.

This rearrangement joins TRBV9 to TRBJ2-2; either TRBD1 or TRBD2 may supply D (6 bases each). Trimming removed 0 bases at V and 5 bases at J, with 11 bases between. The CDR3 covers 15 residues. Looked up from germline, CDR1 is SGDLS and CDR2 is YYNGEE. The CDR3 DNA sequence: TGTGCCAGCAGCGTAGGCAAGGGGGGTACCGGGGAGCTGTTTTTT. Translation gives CASSVGKGGTGELFF.

This clone showed up just once. The J gene is TRBJ2-3, the V gene TRBV5-1; TRBD2 matches 7 bases. Germline V gene sequence: CDR1 SGHRS, CDR2 YFSETQ. CDR3 size: 15 residues. V lost 0 bases to trimming and J lost 2 bases; unmatched junction nucleotides: 3. For the CDR3, the DNA is TGCGCCAGCAGCTTGGTTAGCGGGTACACAGATACGCAGTATTTT. This encodes CASSLVSGYTDTQYF.

This chain joins TRBV11-2 and TRBJ1-2, with D perhaps TRBD1 (5 bases). V lost 3 bases to trimming and J lost 5 bases, with 10 bases between them. Germline-derived CDR1 and CDR2 are SGHAT and FQNNGV. CDR3 length: 13 residues. The DNA of the CDR3 is TGTGCCAGCAGCTTCGCCGGGGGGTATGGCTACACCTTC. It specifies CASSFAGGYGYTF.

The V gene is TRBV6-5, the J gene TRBJ2-1, with D uncertain. Germline V gene lookup returns CDR1 MNHEY and CDR2 SVGAGI. CDR3 length equals 13 residues. The germline V and J ends were trimmed by 7 bases and 5 bases, with 12 bases remaining between them. The CDR3 bases are TGTGCCAGCACCACTGGGGTGGACAATGAGCAGTTCTTC. Translation: CASTTGVDNEQFF.

This rearrangement joins TRBV7-9 to TRBJ2-1; 9 bases align to TRBD1. CDR3 size: 15 residues. From germline, CDR1 is SEHNR and CDR2 FQNEAQ (reference sequence). The ends lost 0 bases at V and 8 bases at J; junction bases unmatched: 5. CDR3: CASSLATGGADEQFF. CDR3 nucleotides: TGTGCCAGCAGCTTAGCGACAGGGGGGGCCGATGAGCAGTTCTTC.

A few counts support this clone. Additional DNA sequences in this sample encode the identical CDR3. The chain uses TRBV18 and TRBJ1-1; D uncertain. CDR1 and CDR2 from the germline V gene are KGHSH and LQKENI. This CDR3 spans 13 amino acids. Between the trimmed V and J ends, which lost 1 base and 2 bases, there was a span of 5 bases. CDR3 nucleotide sequence: TGTGCCAGCTCACCACAGGGAAACACTGAAGCTTTCTTT. This translates into CASSPQGNTEAFF.